This paragraph reports one TCR beta chain. There is no known antigen for this receptor. Base qualities are not provided; no much larger clone lies one nucleotide away. Compared with germline, V lacks 3 bases and J lacks 1 base; bases without a gene match: 3. The CDR3 numbers 17 residues from cysteine through phenylalanine. The kept DNA is CDR3 alone, 51 bases in frame from the first base. CDR1 and CDR2 are drawn from the germline V gene: ENHRY, SYGVKD. The trial excluded patients who had a history of autoimmune disease or were on systemic immunosuppression. Peripheral blood for TCR sequencing was collected from all dose cohorts at baseline, on cycle 4 day 1, and on cycle 7 day 1. The samples were taken from a phase I, first-in-human, multicenter, open-label dose-escalation trial of ivuxolimab. Adults with locally advanced or metastatic melanoma, renal cell carcinoma, hepatocellular carcinoma or head and neck squamous cell carcinoma were enrolled in the trial. Before TCR sequencing, CD4+ T cells and CD8+ T cells from peripheral blood were sorted into separate populations.

This sample was included in a study of OX40 agonist ivuxolimab in advanced cancers. For context, the study as a whole: Ivuxolimab was a fully human IgG2 agonistic monoclonal antibody targeting the costimulatory receptor OX40 (CD134). In the dose-escalation cohort, approximately 83% of patients were male, and the mean age was roughly 60 years with a range of roughly 20 to 80. The purpose of peripheral TCRbeta sequencing was to test whether ivuxolimab changed TCR sequence diversity and led to clonal T-cell expansion. Intravenous ivuxolimab was administered to patients every 2 weeks at six dose levels: 0.01, 0.1, 0.3, 1.5, 3 and 10 mg/kg. Of the 50 to 55 dose-escalation patients, hepatocellular carcinoma was present in around 19, melanoma in some 15, renal cell carcinoma in 9 and head and neck cancer in 9. Prior anti-PD-1, anti-PD-L1 or anti-CTLA-4 therapy was permitted, and checkpoint inhibitors had been received by around 39% of dose-escalation patients. Three dose-escalation patients achieved partial responses, one with hepatocellular carcinoma and two with cutaneous melanoma. The paper covers the monotherapy dose-escalation part of the phase I ivuxolimab trial, which included N of about 50 patients.

Findings and caveats that apply to the study as a whole: Low levels of normalized T-cell clonal expansion were also shown by some nonresponding patients. Clonal expansion of both CD4+ and CD8+ blood T cells was observed from baseline to week 6 at doses 0.1 to 3.0 mg/kg. After ivuxolimab, expanded clones were on average more numerous among CD8+ T cells than among CD4+ T cells. Antigen specificity was not determined for the clonally expanded peripheral T cells. In the 0.1-3.0 mg/kg groups, partial responders had among the lowest normalized peripheral clonal expansion, particularly in CD8+ T cells.

Genomic DNA was extracted from sorted cells for sequencing of the TCRbeta CDR3 region. The immunoSEQ Assay was used to sequence the TCRbeta CDR3 regions. Entries here come from immuneACCESS through TCRdb and include only in-frame sequences with V and J called. Some clones fail to appear in such tables; in the studies checked, an unresolved V gene covers under half of the shortfall, and the cause of the remainder is unknown. The sample table lists fewer than 30,000 clones, 75% to 90% of them with a count of one. The ten biggest clones cover approximately 10% of the sample. The chain uses TRBV10-3 and TRBJ2-3; TRBD2 aligns with 14 central bases. This clonotype was obtained from an adult with an advanced solid tumor such as melanoma, head and neck, liver or kidney cancer. The input for sequencing was CD4+ or CD8+ T cells sorted from blood, taken in a trial of the OX40 agonist ivuxolimab. The DNA sequence is TGTGCCATCAGTGACCCGACTAGCGGGAGGGGCACAGATACGCAGTATTTT. This codes for CAISDPTSGRGTDTQYF.